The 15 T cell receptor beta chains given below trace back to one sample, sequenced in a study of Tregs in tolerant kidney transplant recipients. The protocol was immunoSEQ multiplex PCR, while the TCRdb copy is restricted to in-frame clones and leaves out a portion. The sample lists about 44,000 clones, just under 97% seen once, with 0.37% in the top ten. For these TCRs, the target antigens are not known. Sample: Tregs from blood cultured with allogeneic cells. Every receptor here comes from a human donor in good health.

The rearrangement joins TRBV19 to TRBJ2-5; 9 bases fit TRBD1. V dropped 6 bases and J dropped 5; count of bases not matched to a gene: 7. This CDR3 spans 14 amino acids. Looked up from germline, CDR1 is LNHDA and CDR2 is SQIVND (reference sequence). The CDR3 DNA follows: TGTGCCAGTAGCTCACAGGGGGCGGGGGAGACCCAGTACTTC. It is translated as CASSSQGAGETQYF.

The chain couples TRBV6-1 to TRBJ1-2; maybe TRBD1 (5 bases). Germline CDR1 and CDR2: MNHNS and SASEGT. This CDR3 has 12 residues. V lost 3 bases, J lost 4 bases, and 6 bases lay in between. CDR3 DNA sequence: TGTGCCAGCAGTGAGGGGACCTATGGCTACACCTTC. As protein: CASSEGTYGYTF.

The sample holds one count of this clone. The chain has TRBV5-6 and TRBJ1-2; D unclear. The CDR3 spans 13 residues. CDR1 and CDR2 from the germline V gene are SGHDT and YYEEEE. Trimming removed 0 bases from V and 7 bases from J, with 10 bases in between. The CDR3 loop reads CASSLASGSGYTF. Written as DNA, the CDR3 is TGTGCCAGCAGCTTGGCCAGCGGAAGTGGCTACACCTTC.

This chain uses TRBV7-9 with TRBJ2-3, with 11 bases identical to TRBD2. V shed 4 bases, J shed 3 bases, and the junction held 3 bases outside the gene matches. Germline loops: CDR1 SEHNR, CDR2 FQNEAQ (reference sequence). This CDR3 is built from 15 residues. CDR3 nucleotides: TGTGCCAGCAGCTCCCTAGCGGGAGGTACAGATACGCAGTATTTT. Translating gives CASSSLAGGTDTQYF. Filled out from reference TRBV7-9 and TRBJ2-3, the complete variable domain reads DTGVSQNPRHKITKRGQNVTFRCDPISEHNRLYWYRQTLGQGPEFLTYFQNEAQLEKSRLLSDRFSAERPKGSFSTLEIQRTEQGDSAMYLCASSSLAGGTDTQYFGPGTRLTVL.

DNA for the CDR3: TGTGCCAGCTCACCTCTCAGCCGGGGGGCCGGGGAGCTGTTTTTT. It codes for CASSPLSRGAGELFF. The chain couples TRBV18 to TRBJ2-2; 7 nucleotides line up with TRBD2. The CDR3 has 15 residues. The trim removed 3 bases at V and 6 bases at J, leaving 7 bases unmatched. Looked up from germline, CDR1 is KGHSH and CDR2 is LQKENI.

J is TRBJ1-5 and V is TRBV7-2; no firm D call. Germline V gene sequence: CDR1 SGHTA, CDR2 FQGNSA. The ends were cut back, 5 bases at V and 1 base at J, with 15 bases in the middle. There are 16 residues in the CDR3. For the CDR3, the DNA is TGTGCCAGCAGCCCCCAGATCATGGGGAGCAATCAGCCCCAGCATTTT. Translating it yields CASSPQIMGSNQPQHF.

CDR3 nucleotides: TGTGCCAGTCATAGGGCCGAACCTGGAAACACCATATATTTT. Protein sequence: CASHRAEPGNTIYF. This chain uses TRBV19 with TRBJ1-3; unclear D gene. The V gene lost 8 bases and the J gene lost 2 bases, with 13 bases spanning the gap. The CDR3 sequence is 14 residues long. In germline, CDR1 is LNHDA, CDR2 SQIVND (reference sequence).

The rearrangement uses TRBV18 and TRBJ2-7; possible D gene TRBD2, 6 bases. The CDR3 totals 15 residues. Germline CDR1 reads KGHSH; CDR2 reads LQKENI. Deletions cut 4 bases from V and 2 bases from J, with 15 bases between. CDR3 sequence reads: CASSLTSREAYEQYF. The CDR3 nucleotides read TGTGCCAGCTCACTTACGTCGCGGGAAGCCTACGAGCAGTACTTC.

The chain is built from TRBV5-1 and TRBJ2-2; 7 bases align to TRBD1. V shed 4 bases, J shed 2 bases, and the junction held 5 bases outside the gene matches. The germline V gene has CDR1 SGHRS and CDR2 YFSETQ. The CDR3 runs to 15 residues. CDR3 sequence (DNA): TGCGCCAGCAGCATCCGACAGGGTAACACCGGGGAGCTGTTTTTT. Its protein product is CASSIRQGNTGELFF. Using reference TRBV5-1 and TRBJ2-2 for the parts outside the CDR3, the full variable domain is KAGVTQTPRYLIKTRGQQVTLSCSPISGHRSVSWYQQTPGQGLQFLFEYFSETQRNKGNFPGRFSGRQFSNSRSEMNVSTLELGDSALYLCASSIRQGNTGELFFGEGSRLTVL.

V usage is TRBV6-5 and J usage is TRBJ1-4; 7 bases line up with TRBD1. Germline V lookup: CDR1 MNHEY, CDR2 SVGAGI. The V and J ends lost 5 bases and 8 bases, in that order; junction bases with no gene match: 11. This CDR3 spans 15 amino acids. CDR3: CASSQGTAGREKLFF. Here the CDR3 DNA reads TGTGCCAGCAGTCAGGGGACAGCGGGAAGAGAAAAACTGTTTTTT.

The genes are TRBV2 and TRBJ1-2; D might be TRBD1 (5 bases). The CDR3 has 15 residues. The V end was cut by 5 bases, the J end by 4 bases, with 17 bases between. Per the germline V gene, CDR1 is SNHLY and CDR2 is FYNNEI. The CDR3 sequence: CASSNQGRSGYGYTF. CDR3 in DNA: TGTGCCAGCAGTAATCAGGGCAGAAGCGGCTATGGCTACACCTTC.

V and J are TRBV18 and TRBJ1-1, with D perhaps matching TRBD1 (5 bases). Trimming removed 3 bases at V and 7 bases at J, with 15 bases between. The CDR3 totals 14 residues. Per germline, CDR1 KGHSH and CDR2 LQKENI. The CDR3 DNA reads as TGTGCCAGCTCACCCCCCTGGGGGGTTAATGAAGCTTTCTTT. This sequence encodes CASSPPWGVNEAFF.

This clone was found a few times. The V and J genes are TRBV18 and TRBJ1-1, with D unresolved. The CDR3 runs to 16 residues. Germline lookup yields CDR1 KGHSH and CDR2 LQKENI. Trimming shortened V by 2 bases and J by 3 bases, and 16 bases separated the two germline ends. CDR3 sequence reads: CASSPGQTLLDTEAFF. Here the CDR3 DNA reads TGTGCCAGCTCACCAGGCCAGACTCTACTAGACACTGAAGCTTTCTTT.

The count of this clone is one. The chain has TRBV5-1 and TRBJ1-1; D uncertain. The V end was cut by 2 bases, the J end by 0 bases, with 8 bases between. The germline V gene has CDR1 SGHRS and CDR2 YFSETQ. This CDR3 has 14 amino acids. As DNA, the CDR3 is TGCGCCAGCAGCTTCAGGCAGCTGAACACTGAAGCTTTCTTT. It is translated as CASSFRQLNTEAFF.

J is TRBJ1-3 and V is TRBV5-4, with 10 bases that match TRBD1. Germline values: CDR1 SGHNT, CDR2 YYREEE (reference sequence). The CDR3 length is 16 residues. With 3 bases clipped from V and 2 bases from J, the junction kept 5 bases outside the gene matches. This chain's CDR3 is CASSSGTGVTGNTIYF. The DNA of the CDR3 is TGTGCCAGCAGCTCCGGGACAGGGGTTACTGGAAACACCATATATTTT.